This T cell receptor beta chain was retrieved from a study of blood T cell repertoires in COVID-19. Study in general: Sites across the United States, Italy and Spain contributed samples from acute and convalescent COVID-19.

Only in-frame clones appear in the TCRdb table, and some are missing; sequencing was by immunoSEQ multiplex PCR. The sample comprises 14,000 to 15,000 clones, 70% to 90% of which are singletons, and 15% to 20% rests with the top ten. The TCR was taken from a human donor in a cohort sampled during active COVID-19. The specimen sequenced was peripheral blood.

The CDR3 nucleotides are TGTGCCAGCAGCTTAGCGGGGGGGCGTGCCAATGAGCAGTTCTTC. The encoded protein is CASSLAGGRANEQFF. V gene TRBV5-8 combines with J gene TRBJ2-1, with 10 bases fitting TRBD2. V gave up 2 bases and J gave up 6 bases; unmatched junction bases: 5. The CDR3 runs to 15 residues. Germline CDR1 and CDR2: SGHTS and YDEGEE.